This T cell receptor beta chain was profiled in a study of breast tumors, draining lymph nodes, adjacent tissues. Findings and limits, study-wide: Luminal-like breast cancer showed significantly higher tumor–nontumor repertoire similarity than basal-like. Tumors had less TCR diversity than lymph nodes, more than nontumor tissue.

Of note for this clonotype: Its target is unknown.

MiXCR, applied by TCRdb to the multiplex PCR reads, yields one record per CDR3 protein. Of 25,000 or so distinct CDR3 sequences in the sample, approximately 70% were seen once. Trimming took 4 bases from V and 11 from J, leaving 21 bases between them. The CDR3 totals 15 residues. The germline V gene has CDR1 SQVTM and CDR2 ANQGSEA. This receptor was obtained from a female donor with breast cancer. Some clones in this sample may be carry-over from other donors' samples. Source material: tumor-adjacent breast tissue. The V call is TRBV29-1, the J call TRBJ1-6, with a tentative D call TRBD1 (6 bases). Written as DNA, the CDR3 is TGCAGCGTTGCCGTCGGGCAGGGGAGGGAGGCACCCCTCCACTTT. It encodes CSVAVGQGREAPLHF.